The next 18 T cell receptor beta chains were all read from a single sample in a study of blood T cells in healthy people across ages. Then a second PCR, running about 6 to 11 cycles, was carried out with a sample-barcoded 5' primer and a J-beta primer mix. MiXCR, run by TCRdb on the 5' RACE reads, gives a single entry per CDR3 protein. This table holds 650,000 to 900,000 distinct CDR3 sequences, approximately 67% found once. Sample: blood. The receptors derive from a man in his thirties or forties in good health.

The chain is built from TRBV5-1 and TRBJ2-1; 8 nucleotides agree with TRBD1. The V segment lost 4 bases and the J segment 7 bases; nucleotides outside the gene matches: 7. Germline V gene data show CDR1 as SGHRS and CDR2 as YFSETQ. This CDR3 region has 14 residues. CDR3 nucleotide sequence: TGCGCCAGCAGCGACACAGGGGGACCTAATGAGCAGTTCTTC. Translation: CASSDTGGPNEQFF.

V is TRBV7-2 and J is TRBJ2-7; perhaps D is TRBD1 or TRBD2 (6 bases each). This CDR3 is built from 14 residues. V lost 6 bases to trimming and J lost 7 bases, with 19 bases between them. Germline CDR1 reads SGHTA; CDR2 reads FQGNSA. In DNA form, the CDR3 reads TGTGCCAGCAGTGAGCCGGGGGCGTACAATGAGCAGTACTTC. Encoded protein: CASSEPGAYNEQYF.

The J gene is TRBJ2-7, the V gene TRBV20-1; possible D gene TRBD1, 6 bases. The CDR3 has 14 residues. CDR1 and CDR2 from the germline V gene are DFQATT and SNEGSKA (reference sequence). V was shortened by 3 bases and J by 2 bases, with 14 bases between the two germline ends. The CDR3 here is CSASPQGHPYEQYF. The CDR3 DNA follows: TGCAGTGCTAGTCCCCAGGGGCATCCCTACGAGCAGTACTTC.

Concerning this clonotype: A much more abundant neighbour one base away suggests this may be a read error. The chain carries TRBV6-1 and TRBJ2-3; D uncertain. CDR3 length: 12 residues. Trimming shortened V by 0 bases and J by 10 bases, and 8 bases separated the two germline ends. Germline V CDR1 and CDR2: MNHNS, SASEGT. CDR3 DNA sequence: TGTGCCAGCAGTGAAGCTATTGGGGCGCAGTATTTT. Amino acid sequence: CASSEAIGAQYF.

To note about this clonotype: Germline and junction disagree at one end, which may indicate a read error. V is TRBV7-2 and J is TRBJ2-5, with 15 bases fitting TRBD2. The CDR3 runs to 18 residues. The V gene's germline CDR1 is SGHTA and CDR2 FQGNSA. The CDR3 here is CASSFWTSGGASMETKYF. The CDR3 DNA is TGTGCCAGCAGCTTTTGGACTAGCGGGGGGGCGTCGATGGAGACCAAGTACTTC. The entire variable domain, with the rest obtained from reference TRBV7-2 and TRBJ2-5, is as follows: GAGVSQSPSNKVTEKGKDVELRCDPISGHTALYWYRQSLGQGLEFLIYFQGNSAPDKSGLPSDRFSAERTGGSVSTLTIQRTQQEDSAVYLCASSFWTSGGASMETKYFGPGTRLLVL.

This rearrangement joins TRBV6-5 to TRBJ1-2; D is unclear. V was clipped by 2 bases and J by 8 bases, with 6 bases between them. CDR1 MNHEY and CDR2 SVGAGI come from the germline V gene. This CDR3 contains 11 residues. Here the CDR3 reads CASSYGLGYTF. CDR3 sequence (DNA): TGTGCCAGCAGTTACGGGTTGGGCTACACCTTC.

The chain uses TRBV5-1 and TRBJ2-1; TRBD2 aligns across 9 bases. V lost 2 bases to trimming and J lost 7 bases; unmatched junction nucleotides: 7. Germline CDR1 is SGHRS and CDR2 is YFSETQ. The CDR3 runs 15 residues. CDR3 loop: CASSLGLAGRNEQFF. The CDR3 DNA follows: TGCGCCAGCAGCTTAGGTCTAGCGGGGCGGAATGAGCAGTTCTTC.

The chain carries TRBV20-1 and TRBJ2-1, with TRBD2 identical over 7 bases. Losses at the gene ends were 0 bases for V and 0 bases for J; bases not matched to a gene: 11. From germline, CDR1 is DFQATT and CDR2 SNEGSKA (reference sequence). The CDR3 contains 18 residues. The CDR3 sequence: CSARDNRKAGSSYNEQFF. CDR3 nucleotide sequence: TGCAGTGCTAGAGATAACCGTAAAGCGGGGAGCTCCTACAATGAGCAGTTCTTC.

The chain uses TRBV14 and TRBJ1-2; D remains ambiguous. The CDR3 runs to 15 residues. Looked up from germline, CDR1 is SGHDN and CDR2 is FVKESK. V shed 4 bases and J shed 8 bases, with 20 bases lying between them. CDR3 region: CASSPTTEFGQGYTF. The CDR3 nucleotides read TGTGCCAGCAGCCCCACGACGGAGTTCGGTCAGGGCTACACCTTC.

This clonotype came up a few times. This sequence joins TRBV20-1 and TRBJ2-7; 7 nucleotides line up with TRBD1. V lost 0 bases, J lost 3 bases, and 8 bases stayed unmatched. Per germline, CDR1 DFQATT and CDR2 SNEGSKA (reference sequence). The CDR3 runs to 15 residues. CDR3 region: CSARDRGTVRYEQYF. For the CDR3, the DNA is TGCAGTGCTAGAGATCGTGGGACAGTGCGCTACGAGCAGTACTTC.

V is TRBV29-1 and J is TRBJ1-2; D call uncertain. Germline CDR1 reads SQVTM; CDR2 reads ANQGSEA. The CDR3 is 15 residues long. V was shortened by 4 bases and J by 3 bases, with 18 bases between the two germline ends. Here the CDR3 reads CSVVPPGPRDYGYTF. The CDR3 nucleotides read TGCAGCGTTGTGCCCCCGGGTCCAAGAGACTATGGCTACACCTTC. Full variable domain (missing parts from reference TRBV29-1 and TRBJ1-2): SAVISQKPSRDICQRGTSLTIQCQVDSQVTMMFWYRQQPGQSLTLIATANQGSEATYESGFVIDKFPISRPNLTFSTLTVSNMSPEDSSIYLCSVVPPGPRDYGYTFGSGTRLTVV.

The V gene is TRBV10-3, the J gene TRBJ2-4; no firm D call. V dropped 3 bases and J dropped 0 bases, with 12 bases sitting between them. The germline gives CDR1 ENHRY, CDR2 SYGVKD. CDR3 length: 16 residues. The CDR3 loop is CAISEGPGEAKNIQYF. DNA of the CDR3: TGTGCCATCAGTGAAGGACCCGGCGAAGCCAAAAACATTCAGTACTTC.

This chain joins TRBV6-5 and TRBJ2-3, with 11 bases aligning to TRBD2. The CDR3 extends over 18 amino acids. With V trimmed by 2 bases and J by 2 bases, 9 bases remained unmatched. The germline CDR1 and CDR2 sequences are MNHEY and SVGAGI. The CDR3 DNA sequence: TGTGCCAGCAGTTACCTTGGGGCTAGCGGGGGGCCCACAGATACGCAGTATTTT. It codes for CASSYLGASGGPTDTQYF.

The chain carries TRBV4-2 and TRBJ2-5, with unresolved D. The germline V gene encodes CDR1 LGHNA and CDR2 YNFKEQ. The CDR3 runs to 13 residues. V lost 4 bases and J 11 bases, leaving 17 bases between the germline ends. CDR3 in amino acids: CASSPPDSDEQYF. The CDR3 nucleotides are TGTGCCAGCAGCCCCCCCGACTCGGATGAGCAGTACTTC.

V usage is TRBV29-1 and J usage is TRBJ2-7; 7 nucleotides match TRBD1. Germline V gene data show CDR1 as SQVTM and CDR2 as ANQGSEA. The CDR3 loop spans 12 amino acids. Trimming at V came to 4 bases and at J to 7 bases, leaving 7 bases not matched to a gene. CDR3 nucleotides: TGCAGCGTTGGTGCAGGGGGAAATGAGCAGTACTTC. Residues: CSVGAGGNEQYF.

The J gene is TRBJ1-2, the V gene TRBV29-1, with D perhaps TRBD1 (6 bases). Trimming removed 7 bases at V and 0 bases at J, with 12 bases between. From germline, CDR1 is SQVTM and CDR2 ANQGSEA. The CDR3 loop spans 13 amino acids. The CDR3 DNA reads as TGCAGCGCCCCGGGACACTCTAACTATGGCTACACCTTC. Translation gives CSAPGHSNYGYTF.

This clonotype appeared a few times. The rearrangement links TRBV25-1 to TRBJ2-1; D is unresolved. V lost 3 bases, J lost 12 bases, and 12 bases lay in between. Germline CDR1 reads MGHDK; CDR2 reads SYGVNS. The CDR3 has 12 amino acids. This chain's CDR3 is CASSELSRRQFF. CDR3 DNA: TGTGCCAGCAGTGAGCTTAGCCGTAGGCAGTTCTTC.

The chain combines TRBV29-1 with TRBJ2-5, with D possibly being TRBD1 (6 bases). The CDR3 covers 12 residues. Trimming stripped 3 bases from V and 4 bases from J, with 9 bases between. From germline, CDR1 is SQVTM and CDR2 ANQGSEA. CDR3 bases: TGCAGCGTTGAGGAACAGGGAGAGACCCAGTACTTC. Its translation is CSVEEQGETQYF.